This T cell receptor (beta chain) was sequenced for a study of response to subunit inactivated influenza vaccine. In TCRdb, the RT-PCR reads were re-called with MiXCR into one record per CDR3 protein. This sample yields about 520,000 distinct CDR3 sequences, of which approximately 6.9% are seen a single time; around 13% belongs to the top ten. This clonotype was recorded many times. Its target is unknown. CDR3 length: 13 residues. Trimming removed 2 bases at V and 4 bases at J, with 8 bases between. The germline V gene has CDR1 SGHTS and CDR2 YDEGEE. Study-level results: Each seasonal influenza vaccination recruits few new T cells, the authors suggested.

The source was PBMCs from blood, collected less than 30 months after vaccination. The receptor comes from a man between 50 and 70 years old who received an inactivated influenza vaccine. The J gene is TRBJ2-3, the V gene TRBV5-8; unclear D gene. The DNA of the CDR3 is TGTGCCAGCAGCTTCGTGAATCCAGATACGCAGTATTTT. This codes for CASSFVNPDTQYF.